A selection of T cell receptor beta chains follows, all from one sample in a study of T cell responses to AZD1222 COVID-19 vaccine. Sequencing was performed with immunoSEQ multiplex PCR; in TCRdb, only in-frame clones are kept and a portion is missing. The sample lists around 180,000 clones, around nine tenths seen once, with 7.5% to 9.5% in the top ten. The input for sequencing was peripheral blood, taken on day 0 of AZD1222 vaccination. Every receptor here comes from an adult in good health. Both conserved end residues are part of each CDR3.

j_call	v_call	cdr3_aa
TRBJ2-7	TRBV25-1	CASSAFYEQYF
TRBJ2-7	TRBV6-1	CASSATGDSPSYEQYF
TRBJ1-6	TRBV5-6	CASSLVPVGTGNSPLHF
TRBJ1-5	TRBV6-5	CASSRDGGNQPQHF
TRBJ1-2	TRBV5-1	CASSLDLDSGLYTF
TRBJ2-1	TRBV4-2	CASSQEASGGGNNEQFF
TRBJ1-1	TRBV3-1/TRBV3-2	CASSQPPGGGEAFF
TRBJ2-7	TRBV3-1/TRBV3-2	CASSRQGASEQYF
TRBJ2-1	TRBV5-4	CASSTGQGKGNEQFF
TRBJ1-2	TRBV30	CAWSRDRPYGYTF
TRBJ1-6	TRBV5-4	CASSLGAGQGRTPLHF
TRBJ2-5	TRBV7-9	CASSSRDYEEETQYF
TRBJ2-7	TRBV4-1	CASSQAQGSGYEQYF
TRBJ2-7	TRBV19	CASSILDSRYEQYF
TRBJ1-1	TRBV27	CASSTDGTGVPEAFF
TRBJ1-5	TRBV5-1	CASSLGGVLGNQPQHF
TRBJ2-7	TRBV11-3	CASSLDAYPSRPTRGLNEQYF
TRBJ2-7	TRBV6-4	CASPLGHGVYEQYF
TRBJ2-5	TRBV11-2	CASSPTSGRRETQYF
TRBJ1-1	TRBV30	CAWSLDTTGRNTEAFF
TRBJ2-5	TRBV12-3/TRBV12-4	CASSLGQPTTQYF
TRBJ2-1	TRBV28	CASEYRGPLGEQFF
TRBJ2-2	TRBV7-3	CASRLGEANTGELFF
TRBJ2-1	TRBV14	CASSQEGLPFF
TRBJ1-5	TRBV10-2	CASSEGGRNQPQHF
TRBJ1-2	TRBV11-2	CASSPAPDTRNYGYTF
TRBJ1-1	TRBV7-8	CASSLGGGRTEAFF
TRBJ2-7	TRBV9	CASSVAGGPSYEQYF
TRBJ2-7	TRBV7-2	CASSLELGEQYF
TRBJ1-5	TRBV2	CASSDDRGQPQHF
TRBJ2-7	TRBV30	CAWRPGLGRRSHEQYF
TRBJ1-6	TRBV6-5	CASRDRGSGNSPLHF
TRBJ1-2	TRBV2	CASSEAGDSLNYGYTF